This T cell receptor beta chain was identified during a study of regulatory T cells in long-lasting Graves disease. On the study more broadly: With positive TSH receptor antibodies and over 5 years of antithyroid drugs, Graves' disease was considered persistent.

Regarding the study as a whole: TCR diversity was lower in persistent Graves' patients (versus newly diagnosed ones). Under persistent disease, TRBV28, TRBJ1-2 and TRBJ2-5 were used preferentially. More public clonotypes were shared by persistent patients (2,741) than by new patients (about 970).

The sample's time point: persistent/refractory GD, antithyroid drugs over 5 years with positive TRAb. Researchers made the TCR library from RNA that was extracted from PBMCs. This clonotype was counted many times. The antigen remains undetermined. Investigators prepared the TCR beta libraries by applying iRepertoire HTBI primers and Arm-PCR of CDR3 regions. Each CDR3 protein is one row after TCRdb ran MiXCR on the multiplex PCR reads. The profile covers 400,000 to 600,000 distinct CDR3 sequences, with about a fifth appearing a single time and roughly 6.9% taken by the ten largest. J gave up 4 bases and V 9 bases, and 6 bases lay outside the gene matches. There are 13 residues in the CDR3. The germline gives CDR1 SGHVS, CDR2 FQNEAQ.

This TCR was sampled from a female donor with Graves disease. Source: peripheral blood mononuclear cells (PBMCs), taken when the disease was refractory, from a patient treated with antithyroid drugs. This sequence joins TRBV7-8 and TRBJ2-5, with 9 bases fitting TRBD2. CDR3 coding DNA: TGTGCCAGTACCCTAGCGGGACTAGAGACCCAGTACTTC. Translation gives CASTLAGLETQYF.